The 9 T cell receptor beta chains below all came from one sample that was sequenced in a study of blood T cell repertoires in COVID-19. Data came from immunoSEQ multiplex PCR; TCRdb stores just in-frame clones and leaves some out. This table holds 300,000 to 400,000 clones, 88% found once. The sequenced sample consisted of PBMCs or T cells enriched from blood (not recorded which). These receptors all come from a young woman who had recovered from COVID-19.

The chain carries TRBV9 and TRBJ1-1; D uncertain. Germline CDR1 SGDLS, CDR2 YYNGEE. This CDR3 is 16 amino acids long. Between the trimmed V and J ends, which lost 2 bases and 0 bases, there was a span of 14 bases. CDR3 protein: CASSVMAEGMNTEAFF. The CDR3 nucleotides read TGTGCCAGCAGCGTCATGGCGGAGGGTATGAACACTGAAGCTTTCTTT.

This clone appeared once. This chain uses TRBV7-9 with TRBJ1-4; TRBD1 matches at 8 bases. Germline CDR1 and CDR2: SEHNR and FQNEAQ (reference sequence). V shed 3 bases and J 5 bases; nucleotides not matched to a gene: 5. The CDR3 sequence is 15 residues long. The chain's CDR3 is CASSLDRALNEKLFF. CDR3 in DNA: TGTGCCAGCAGCTTGGACAGGGCTTTAAATGAAAAACTGTTTTTT.

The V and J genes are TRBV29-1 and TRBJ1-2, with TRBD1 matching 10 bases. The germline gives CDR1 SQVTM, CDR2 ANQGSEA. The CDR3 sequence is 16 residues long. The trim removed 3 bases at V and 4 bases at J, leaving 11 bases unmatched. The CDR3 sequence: CSVEFPRDRGLYGYTF. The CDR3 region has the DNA TGCAGCGTTGAGTTCCCCCGGGACAGGGGCCTCTATGGCTACACCTTC.

CDR3 nucleotide sequence: TGTGCCAGTAGTATACCCCGGGACAGGATTAATGAAAAACTGTTTTTT. It yields the protein CASSIPRDRINEKLFF. The V and J genes are TRBV19 and TRBJ1-4; 8 positions match TRBD1. Trimming removed 2 bases from V and 4 bases from J; junction bases left unmatched: 6. This CDR3 has 16 residues. Germline V lookup: CDR1 LNHDA, CDR2 SQIVND (reference sequence). The whole variable domain, filled in from reference TRBV19 and TRBJ1-4, reads DGGITQSPKYLFRKEGQNVTLSCEQNLNHDAMYWYRQDPGQGLRLIYYSQIVNDFQKGDIAEGYSVSREKKESFPLTVTSAQKNPTAFYLCASSIPRDRINEKLFFGSGTQLSVL.

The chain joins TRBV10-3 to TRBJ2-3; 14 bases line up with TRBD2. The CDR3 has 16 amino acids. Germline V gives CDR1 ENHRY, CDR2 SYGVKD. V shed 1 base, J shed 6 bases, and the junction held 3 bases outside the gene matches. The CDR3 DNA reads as TGTGCCATCAGTGAGTACGGACTAGCGGGGGGTGATACGCAGTATTTT. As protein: CAISEYGLAGGDTQYF.

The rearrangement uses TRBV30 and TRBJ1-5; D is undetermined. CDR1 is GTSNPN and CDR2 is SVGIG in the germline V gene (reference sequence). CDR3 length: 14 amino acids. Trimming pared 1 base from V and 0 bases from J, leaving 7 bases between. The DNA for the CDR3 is TGTGCCTGGAGTGGTACTAGTAGCAATCAGCCCCAGCATTTT. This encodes CAWSGTSSNQPQHF.

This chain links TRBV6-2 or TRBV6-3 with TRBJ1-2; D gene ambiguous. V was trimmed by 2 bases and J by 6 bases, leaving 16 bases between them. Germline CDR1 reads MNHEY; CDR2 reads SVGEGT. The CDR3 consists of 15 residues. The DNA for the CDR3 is TGTGCCAGCAGTTACCCGGAACAGTCCCGCGATGGCTACACCTTC. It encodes CASSYPEQSRDGYTF.

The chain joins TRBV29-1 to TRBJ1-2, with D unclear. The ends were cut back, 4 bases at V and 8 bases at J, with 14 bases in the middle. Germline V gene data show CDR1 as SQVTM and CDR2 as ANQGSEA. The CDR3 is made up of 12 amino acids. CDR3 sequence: CSVGGGIGGYTF. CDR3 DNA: TGCAGCGTTGGTGGAGGGATAGGGGGCTACACCTTC.

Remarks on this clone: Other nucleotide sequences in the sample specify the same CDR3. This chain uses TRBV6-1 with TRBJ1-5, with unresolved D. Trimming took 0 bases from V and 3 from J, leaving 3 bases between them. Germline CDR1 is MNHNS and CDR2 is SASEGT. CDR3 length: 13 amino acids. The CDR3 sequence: CASSEAYNQPQHF. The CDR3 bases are TGTGCCAGCAGTGAAGCCTACAATCAGCCCCAGCATTTT.